What follows are 22 T cell receptor beta chains derived from one specimen sequenced in a study of blood T cell repertoires in COVID-19. Here immunoSEQ multiplex PCR was the method, and the copy in TCRdb shows in-frame clones only, minus some. The table lists 100,000 to 150,000 clones, approximately 90% of them singletons. Sequencing input: peripheral blood. The source of these receptors is a man aged 45-60 years with COVID-19, enrolled during active disease.

This rearrangement joins TRBV28 to TRBJ1-5, with 7 positions matching TRBD1. Germline V gene lookup returns CDR1 MDHEN and CDR2 SYDVKM. V shed 6 bases and J 2 bases; nucleotides not matched to a gene: 7. The CDR3 is 15 amino acids. The CDR3 spells CASRSGQAGNQPQHF. CDR3 DNA: TGTGCCAGCAGGTCCGGACAGGCTGGCAATCAGCCCCAGCATTTT.

The CDR3 region is CSVHRRSSVKMDTQYF. The CDR3 nucleotides are TGCAGCGTTCACAGGAGGTCTAGCGTGAAAATGGATACGCAGTATTTT. The chain links TRBV29-1 to TRBJ2-3; weak D call: TRBD2 (6 bases). V was trimmed by 5 bases and J by 6 bases, leaving 24 bases between them. The germline CDR1 and CDR2 sequences are SQVTM and ANQGSEA. This CDR3 is built from 16 residues.

V is TRBV18 and J is TRBJ1-5, with D possibly being TRBD1 (6 bases). Germline V gene lookup returns CDR1 KGHSH and CDR2 LQKENI. The CDR3 runs 14 residues. Trimming pared 5 bases from V and 4 bases from J, leaving 12 bases between. This chain's CDR3 is CASSRGGGNQPQHF. DNA of the CDR3: TGTGCCAGCTCAAGGGGGGGCGGGAATCAGCCCCAGCATTTT.

The chain uses TRBV3-1 (or the pseudogene TRBV3-2) and TRBJ1-6; 8 bases fit TRBD1. Trimming removed 0 bases from V and 4 bases from J; junction bases left unmatched: 5. Germline loops: CDR1 LGHDT, CDR2 YNNKEL (reference sequence). This CDR3 contains 17 residues. The CDR3 is CASSQDLWTGYNSPLHF. The CDR3 DNA follows: TGTGCCAGCAGCCAAGACCTTTGGACAGGGTATAATTCACCCCTCCACTTT.

The chain employs TRBV19 and TRBJ1-2; no reliable D call. Germline V gene data show CDR1 as LNHDA and CDR2 as SQIVND (reference sequence). The CDR3 covers 13 residues. V lost 5 bases, J lost 1 base, and 8 bases lay in between. CDR3 sequence (DNA): TGTGCCAGTAGTTTTGGCCTTAACTATGGCTACACCTTC. Amino acids: CASSFGLNYGYTF.

V is TRBV28 and J is TRBJ2-4, with D perhaps matching TRBD1 (5 bases). Per the germline V gene, CDR1 is MDHEN and CDR2 is SYDVKM. V was clipped by 2 bases and J by 3 bases, with 11 bases between them. CDR3 length: 15 residues. This chain's CDR3 is CASSLGRQSKNIQYF. In nucleotides, the CDR3 is TGTGCCAGCAGTTTAGGTCGACAGAGCAAAAACATTCAGTACTTC.

The chain employs TRBV2 and TRBJ1-1; D is unresolved. This CDR3 has 13 residues. Trimming took 0 bases from V and 11 from J, leaving 13 bases between them. The germline V gene encodes CDR1 SNHLY and CDR2 FYNNEI. CDR3 DNA sequence: TGTGCCAGCAGTGAAGCGCTTCGGCAGGCGGCTTTCTTT. This gives the protein CASSEALRQAAFF.

The gene calls are TRBV7-8 and TRBJ1-5, with 10 nucleotides matching TRBD1. The CDR3 is 14 amino acids. V shed 5 bases, J shed 6 bases, and the junction held 4 bases outside the gene matches. Per germline, CDR1 SGHVS and CDR2 FQNEAQ. The CDR3 DNA reads TGTGCCAGCAGCGCGACAGGGGGCGGTCAGCCCCAGCATTTT. Protein product: CASSATGGGQPQHF.

CDR3 DNA sequence: TGTGCCAGCAGCAAAGGGGCAGGGGCGTTGACCGGGGAGCTGTTTTTT. Its translation: CASSKGAGALTGELFF. V usage is TRBV21-1 and J usage is TRBJ2-2; the table's D gene call, TRBD1, was not cross checked with the DNA. TRBV21-1 represents a pseudogene. The CDR3 runs to 16 residues.

The chain couples TRBV5-8 to TRBJ1-3, with a weak D call TRBD1 (5 bases). V lost 4 bases and J lost 11, with 16 bases in between. The CDR3 is made up of 13 amino acids. CDR1 and CDR2 (germline): SGHTS, YDEGEE. The DNA for the CDR3 is TGTGCCAGCAGCCCAAGAGCCCGGGGGGCCATATATTTT. Translating it yields CASSPRARGAIYF.

This clone has just a few counts. This chain links TRBV5-1 with TRBJ2-1; TRBD2 matches 11 bases. Trimming removed 4 bases from V and 4 bases from J; junction bases left unmatched: 4. This CDR3 comprises 15 residues. The germline V gene encodes CDR1 SGHRS and CDR2 YFSETQ. The CDR3 coding sequence is TGCGCCAGCAGCGGGGGACTAGCGGAGTACAATGAGCAGTTCTTC. Translated, it gives CASSGGLAEYNEQFF. The full variable domain, with the rest looked up from reference TRBV5-1 and TRBJ2-1, is KAGVTQTPRYLIKTRGQQVTLSCSPISGHRSVSWYQQTPGQGLQFLFEYFSETQRNKGNFPGRFSGRQFSNSRSEMNVSTLELGDSALYLCASSGGLAEYNEQFFGPGTRLTVL.

The genes are TRBV28 and TRBJ1-2; perhaps TRBD1 as D (6 bases). This CDR3 is built from 13 residues. Germline V CDR1 and CDR2: MDHEN, SYDVKM. With 6 bases removed from V and 8 bases from J, the gap between germline ends came to 16 bases. The CDR3: CASRLMGAGGYTF. The DNA for the CDR3 is TGTGCCAGCAGGTTAATGGGGGCCGGAGGCTACACCTTC.

The chain employs TRBV19 and TRBJ2-1; 7 nucleotides agree with TRBD2. Germline loops: CDR1 LNHDA, CDR2 SQIVND (reference sequence). The V and J ends lost 6 bases and 7 bases, in that order; junction bases with no gene match: 12. The CDR3 is 15 residues long. The CDR3 bases are TGTGCCAGTAGCCCTACGGGACTATCGGGGAATGAGCAGTTCTTC. This encodes CASSPTGLSGNEQFF.

For the CDR3, the DNA is TGTGCCAGCAGCCCACGACTAGCGGGATTTACGCAGTATTTT. Translated, it gives CASSPRLAGFTQYF. This chain uses TRBV9 with TRBJ2-3; 11 nucleotides agree with TRBD2. Trimming took 4 bases from V and 8 from J; bases not matched to a gene: 6. The CDR3 spans 14 residues. Germline V lookup: CDR1 SGDLS, CDR2 YYNGEE. Full variable domain (remainder filled in from reference TRBV9 and TRBJ2-3): DSGVTQTPKHLITATGQRVTLRCSPRSGDLSVYWYQQSLDQGLQFLIQYYNGEERAKGNILERFSAQQFPDLHSELNLSSLELGDSALYFCASSPRLAGFTQYFGPGTRLTVL.

This clone occurred once. The chain joins TRBV11-1 to TRBJ2-7; 12 bases align to TRBD1. The CDR3 runs to 14 residues. Germline-derived CDR1 and CDR2 are SGHAT and FQDESV (reference sequence). With V trimmed by 5 bases and J by 6 bases, 5 bases remained unmatched. CDR3: CASSGRDRGPEQYF. In DNA, the CDR3 is TGTGCCAGCAGCGGCCGGGACAGGGGGCCCGAGCAGTACTTC.

V usage is TRBV5-4 and J usage is TRBJ1-3; D ambiguous. V dropped 3 bases and J dropped 4 bases, with 14 bases sitting between them. CDR1 is SGHNT and CDR2 is YYREEE in the germline V gene (reference sequence). The CDR3 has 15 amino acids. The DNA for the CDR3 is TGTGCCAGCAGCTCCCCTTCTGAGCCCGGAAACACCATATATTTT. Translating gives CASSSPSEPGNTIYF. The full variable domain, rest sourced from reference TRBV5-4 and TRBJ1-3, is ETGVTQSPTHLIKTRGQQVTLRCSSQSGHNTVSWYQQALGQGPQFIFQYYREEENGRGNFPPRFSGLQFPNYSSELNVNALELDDSALYLCASSSPSEPGNTIYFGEGSWLTVV.

The rearrangement joins TRBV28 to TRBJ1-6; D gene unclear. Germline assignment: CDR1 MDHEN and CDR2 SYDVKM. This CDR3 comprises 18 residues. Between the trimmed V and J ends, which lost 1 base and 0 bases, there was a span of 13 bases. The chain's CDR3 is CASSLSLSSSSYNSPLHF. CDR3 DNA sequence: TGTGCCAGCAGTTTATCCCTGAGCTCGAGCTCCTATAATTCACCCCTCCACTTT.

The chain links TRBV5-5 to TRBJ2-5; TRBD2 aligns across 12 bases. The germline gives CDR1 SGHKS, CDR2 YYEKEE (reference sequence). V gave up 0 bases and J gave up 5 bases; unmatched junction bases: 14. The CDR3 is 19 amino acids. The CDR3 DNA follows: TGTGCCAGCAGCTTGGGGACTAGCGGGACTAGCCTTTCCGTCGAGACCCAGTACTTC. The encoded protein is CASSLGTSGTSLSVETQYF.

CDR3 in amino acids: CAINPTGGAGELFF. The CDR3 region has the DNA TGTGCCATCAACCCAACAGGGGGGGCCGGGGAGCTGTTTTTT. The gene calls are TRBV10-3 and TRBJ2-2, with D possibly being TRBD1 (8 bases). Germline loops: CDR1 ENHRY, CDR2 SYGVKD. V shed 7 bases and J shed 6 bases, with 15 bases lying between them. CDR3 length: 14 residues.

The gene calls are TRBV19 and TRBJ2-1, with 8 bases lining up with TRBD2. The V segment lost 3 bases and the J segment 0 bases; nucleotides outside the gene matches: 4. The CDR3 has 16 residues. CDR1 is LNHDA, CDR2 SQIVND, per germline (reference sequence). The CDR3 region has the DNA TGTGCCAGTAGTATTTTAGCGGGACTCTCCTACAATGAGCAGTTCTTC. It specifies CASSILAGLSYNEQFF.

V is TRBV5-1 and J is TRBJ1-6, with 7 positions matching TRBD1. Germline V gene data show CDR1 as SGHRS and CDR2 as YFSETQ. The junction had 3 bases not matched to a gene; V was cut back by 4 bases and J by 5 bases. The CDR3 sequence is 14 residues long. DNA for the CDR3: TGCGCCAGCAGCGAGCAGGGGGATAATTCACCCCTCCACTTT. Encoded protein: CASSEQGDNSPLHF.

The V and J genes are TRBV18 and TRBJ2-1, with 9 bases fitting TRBD2. The J segment lost 7 bases and the V segment lost 0 bases, leaving 10 bases of the junction unmatched. The germline V gene encodes CDR1 KGHSH and CDR2 LQKENI. The CDR3 is made up of 17 amino acids. CDR3 sequence reads: CASSPPATSGLGNEQFF. CDR3 sequence (DNA): TGTGCCAGCTCACCACCGGCAACTAGCGGGTTAGGGAATGAGCAGTTCTTC.